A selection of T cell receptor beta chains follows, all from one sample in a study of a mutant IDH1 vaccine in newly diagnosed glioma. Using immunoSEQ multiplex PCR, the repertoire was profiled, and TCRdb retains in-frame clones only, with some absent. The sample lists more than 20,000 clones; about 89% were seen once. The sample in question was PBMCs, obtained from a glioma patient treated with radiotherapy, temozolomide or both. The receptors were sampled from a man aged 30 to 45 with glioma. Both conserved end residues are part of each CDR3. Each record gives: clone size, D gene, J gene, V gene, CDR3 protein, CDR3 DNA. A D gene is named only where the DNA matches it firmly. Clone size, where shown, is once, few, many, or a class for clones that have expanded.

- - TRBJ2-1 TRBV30 CAWSAASVRMKNEQFF TGTGCCTGGAGTGCCGCTAGCGTCCGTATGAAAAATGAGCAGTTCTTC
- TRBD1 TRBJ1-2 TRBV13 CASHYPGGYGYTF TGTGCCAGCCACTACCCAGGGGGCTATGGCTACACCTTC
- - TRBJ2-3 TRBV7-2 CASSLVRGTQYF TGTGCCAGCAGCTTAGTCAGGGGTACGCAGTATTTT
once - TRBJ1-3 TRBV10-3 CAISSGPRSPGNTIYF TGTGCCATCAGTTCTGGACCCCGGTCACCTGGAAACACCATATATTTT
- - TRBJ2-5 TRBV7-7 CASSFRVKETQYF TGTGCCAGCAGCTTTCGGGTGAAAGAGACCCAGTACTTC
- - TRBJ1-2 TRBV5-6 CASSSDPPWGYTF TGTGCCAGCAGTTCTGACCCTCCCTGGGGCTACACCTTC
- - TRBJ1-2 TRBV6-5 CASSYSTSAGAGYTF TGTGCCAGCAGTTACTCGACAAGCGCAGGCGCTGGCTACACCTTC
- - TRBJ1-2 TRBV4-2 CASTLAAAPGGYTF TGTGCCAGCACCCTCGCGGCTGCCCCAGGAGGCTACACCTTC
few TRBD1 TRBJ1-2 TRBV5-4 CASSYGTGENYGYTF TGTGCCAGCAGCTACGGGACAGGGGAGAACTATGGCTACACCTTC
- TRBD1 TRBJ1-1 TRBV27 CASNLVQGARGAFF TGTGCCAGCAACTTAGTACAGGGGGCGCGAGGAGCTTTCTTT
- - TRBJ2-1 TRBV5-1 CASSFGSIWEQFF TGCGCCAGCAGCTTCGGGTCCATATGGGAGCAGTTCTTC
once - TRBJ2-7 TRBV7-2 CASSLDWDGSYEQYF TGTGCCAGCAGCTTAGATTGGGACGGTTCCTACGAGCAGTACTTC
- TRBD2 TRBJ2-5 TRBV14 CASSQDRGASGSFETQYF TGTGCCAGCAGCCAAGATAGGGGGGCTAGCGGGAGTTTCGAGACCCAGTACTTC